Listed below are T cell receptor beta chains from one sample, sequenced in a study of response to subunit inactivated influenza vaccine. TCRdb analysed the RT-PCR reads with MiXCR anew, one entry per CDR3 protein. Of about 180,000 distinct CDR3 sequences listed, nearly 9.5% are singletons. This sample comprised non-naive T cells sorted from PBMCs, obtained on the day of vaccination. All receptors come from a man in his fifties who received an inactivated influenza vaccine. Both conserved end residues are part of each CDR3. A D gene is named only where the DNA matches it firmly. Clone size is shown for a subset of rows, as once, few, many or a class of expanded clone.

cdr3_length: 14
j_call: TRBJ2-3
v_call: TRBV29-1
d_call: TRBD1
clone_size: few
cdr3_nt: TGCAGCGTCGGACAGGGACTTAGCACAGATACGCAGTATTTT
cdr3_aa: CSVGQGLSTDTQYF

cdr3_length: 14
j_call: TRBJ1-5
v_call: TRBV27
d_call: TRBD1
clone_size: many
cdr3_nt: TGTGCCAGCAGTTCGACCGGGACAGGGGGAATTCAGCATTTT
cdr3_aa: CASSSTGTGGIQHF

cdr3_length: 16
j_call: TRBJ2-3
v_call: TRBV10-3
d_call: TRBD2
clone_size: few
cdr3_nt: TGTGCCATCAGCCCACTAGCGGGGGGAGTCACAGATACGCAGTATTTT
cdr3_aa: CAISPLAGGVTDTQYF

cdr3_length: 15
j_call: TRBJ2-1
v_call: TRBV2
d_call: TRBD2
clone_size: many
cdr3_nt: TGTGCCAGCAGTGTTCCTAGCGGGGGGGCCCATGAGCAGTTCTTC
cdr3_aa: CASSVPSGGAHEQFF

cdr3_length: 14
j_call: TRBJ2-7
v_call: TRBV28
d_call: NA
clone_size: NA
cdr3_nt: TGTGCCATCGCCCCCGGGCCATTGGGCTACGAGCAGTACTTC
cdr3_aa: CAIAPGPLGYEQYF

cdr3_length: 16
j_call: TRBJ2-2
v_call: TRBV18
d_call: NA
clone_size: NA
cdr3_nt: TGTGCCAGCTCACCACCCCGCTACCCGAACACCGGGGAGCTGTTTTTT
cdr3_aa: CASSPPRYPNTGELFF

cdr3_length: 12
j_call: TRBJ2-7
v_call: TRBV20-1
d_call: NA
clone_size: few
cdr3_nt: TGCAGTGCTGGGGACGGCACCTACGAGCAGTACTTC
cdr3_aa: CSAGDGTYEQYF

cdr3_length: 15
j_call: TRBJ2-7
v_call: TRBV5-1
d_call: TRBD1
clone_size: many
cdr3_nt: TGCGCCAGCAGCTCGAAACAGGGGGCCTCCTACGAGCAGTACTTC
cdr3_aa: CASSSKQGASYEQYF

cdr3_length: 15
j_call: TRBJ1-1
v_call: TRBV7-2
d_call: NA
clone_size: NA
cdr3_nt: TGTGCCAGCAGCTTAAGGGACATAATTAACACTGAAGCTTTCTTT
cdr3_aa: CASSLRDIINTEAFF

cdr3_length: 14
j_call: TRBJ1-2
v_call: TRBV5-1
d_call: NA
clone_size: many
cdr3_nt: TGCGCCAGCAGCCCCGGGACCTCTAACTATGGCTACACCTTC
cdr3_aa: CASSPGTSNYGYTF

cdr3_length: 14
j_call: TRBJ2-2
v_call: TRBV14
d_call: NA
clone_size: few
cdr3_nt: TGTGCCAGCAGCCAAGTTCGAGGAAACGGGGAGCTGTTTTTT
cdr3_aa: CASSQVRGNGELFF

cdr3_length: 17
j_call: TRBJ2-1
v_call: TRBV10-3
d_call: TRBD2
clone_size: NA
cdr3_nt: TGTGCCATCAGCCAACGCGGGGCCGGGACTATCGCGAATGAGCAGTTCTTC
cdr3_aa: CAISQRGAGTIANEQFF

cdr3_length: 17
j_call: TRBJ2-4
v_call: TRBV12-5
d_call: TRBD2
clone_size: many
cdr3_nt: TGTGCTAGTGGTTTGGTACCAAGTAGCGGGAGGGAAAACATTCAGTACTTC
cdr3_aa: CASGLVPSSGRENIQYF

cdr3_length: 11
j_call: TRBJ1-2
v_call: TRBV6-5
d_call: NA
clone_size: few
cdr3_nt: TGTGCCAGCAGTTGGCGTGGGGGCTACACCTTC
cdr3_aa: CASSWRGGYTF

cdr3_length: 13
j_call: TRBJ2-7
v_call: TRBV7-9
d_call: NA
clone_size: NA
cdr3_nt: TGTGCCAGCAGCCAAAACCCAGGTTACGAGCAGTACTTC
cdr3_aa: CASSQNPGYEQYF